This T cell receptor beta chain was observed in a study of blood T cells in healthy people across ages. The table lists this clonotype with a few counts. The germline V gene encodes CDR1 SQVTM and CDR2 ANQGSEA. J lost 2 bases, V lost 6 bases, and 10 bases had no gene match. This CDR3 has 14 residues. The authors ran a second PCR of roughly 7 to 11 cycles using a sample-barcoded 5' primer and a J-beta primer mix. MiXCR was run by TCRdb on the 5' RACE reads, yielding one entry per CDR3 protein. This sample yields roughly 800,000 distinct CDR3 sequences, of which 20% to 25% are seen a single time; roughly a tenth belongs to the top ten. In addition, the sample was reused for a study of T cells of mothers and their children. As reported in that work: Per mother, over 9.5 million TCR beta CDR3 reads were obtained; per child, around 2.8 million. Not a single persistent microchimeric T cell clone was detected.

The clonotype originates from a boy between 10 and 17 years old in good health. Sequenced sample: blood. The chain employs TRBV29-1 and TRBJ2-7; 7 nucleotides agree with TRBD1. CDR3 loop: CSVSSWDSAYEQYF. CDR3 DNA sequence: TGCAGCGTCTCCAGCTGGGACAGCGCCTACGAGCAGTACTTC.